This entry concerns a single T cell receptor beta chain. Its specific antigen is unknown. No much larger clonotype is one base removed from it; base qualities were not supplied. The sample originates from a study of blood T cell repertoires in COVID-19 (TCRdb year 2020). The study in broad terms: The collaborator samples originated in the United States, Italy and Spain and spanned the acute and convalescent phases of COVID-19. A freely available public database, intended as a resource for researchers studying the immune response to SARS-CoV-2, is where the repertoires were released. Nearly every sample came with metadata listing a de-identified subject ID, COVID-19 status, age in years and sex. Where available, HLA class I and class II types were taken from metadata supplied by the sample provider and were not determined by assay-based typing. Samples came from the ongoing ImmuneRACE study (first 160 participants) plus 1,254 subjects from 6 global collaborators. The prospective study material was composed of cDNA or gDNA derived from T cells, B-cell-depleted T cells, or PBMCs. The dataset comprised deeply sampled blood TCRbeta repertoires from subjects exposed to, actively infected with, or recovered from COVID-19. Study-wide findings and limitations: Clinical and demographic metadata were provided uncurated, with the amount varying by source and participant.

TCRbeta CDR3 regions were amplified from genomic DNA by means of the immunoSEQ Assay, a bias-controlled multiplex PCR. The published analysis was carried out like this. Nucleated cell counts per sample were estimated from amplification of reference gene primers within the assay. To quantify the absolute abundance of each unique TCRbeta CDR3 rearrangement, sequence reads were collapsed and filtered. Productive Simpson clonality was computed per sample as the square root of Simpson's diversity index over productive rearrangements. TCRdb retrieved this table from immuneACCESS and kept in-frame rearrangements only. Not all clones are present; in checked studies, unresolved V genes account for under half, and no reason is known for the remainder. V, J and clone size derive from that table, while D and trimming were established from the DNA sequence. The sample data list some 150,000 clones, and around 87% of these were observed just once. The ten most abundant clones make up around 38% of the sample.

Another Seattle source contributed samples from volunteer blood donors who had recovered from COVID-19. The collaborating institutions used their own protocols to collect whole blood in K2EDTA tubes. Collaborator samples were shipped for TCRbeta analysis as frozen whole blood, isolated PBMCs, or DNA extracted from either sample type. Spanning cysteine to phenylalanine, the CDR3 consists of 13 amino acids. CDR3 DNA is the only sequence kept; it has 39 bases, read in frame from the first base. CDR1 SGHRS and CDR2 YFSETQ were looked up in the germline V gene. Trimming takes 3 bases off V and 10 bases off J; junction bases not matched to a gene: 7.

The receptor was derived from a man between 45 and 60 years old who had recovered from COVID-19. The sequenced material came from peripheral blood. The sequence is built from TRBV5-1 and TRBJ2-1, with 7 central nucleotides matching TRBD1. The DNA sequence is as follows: TGCGCCAGCAGCTATCGACAGGGTAGGGAGCAGTTCTTC. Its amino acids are CASSYRQGREQFF.